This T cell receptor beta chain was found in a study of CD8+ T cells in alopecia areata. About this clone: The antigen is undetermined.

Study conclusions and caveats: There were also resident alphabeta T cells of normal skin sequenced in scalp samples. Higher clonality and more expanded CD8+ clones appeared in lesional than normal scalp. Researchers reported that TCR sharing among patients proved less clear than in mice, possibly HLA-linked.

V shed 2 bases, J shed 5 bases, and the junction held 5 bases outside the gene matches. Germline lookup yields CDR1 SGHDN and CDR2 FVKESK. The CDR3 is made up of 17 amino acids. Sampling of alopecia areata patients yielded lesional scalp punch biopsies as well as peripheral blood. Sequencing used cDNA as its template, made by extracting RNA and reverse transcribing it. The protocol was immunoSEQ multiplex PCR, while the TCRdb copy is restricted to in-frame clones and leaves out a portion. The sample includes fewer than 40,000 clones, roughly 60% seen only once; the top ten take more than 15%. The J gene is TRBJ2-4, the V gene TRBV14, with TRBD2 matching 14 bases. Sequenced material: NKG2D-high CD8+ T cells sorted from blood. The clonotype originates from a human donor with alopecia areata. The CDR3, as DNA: TGTGCCAGCAGCCAAACCGGGACTAGCGGGGGTGAAAACATTCAGTACTTC. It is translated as CASSQTGTSGGENIQYF.